Listed here is a single TCR beta chain. Its cognate antigen is unknown. CDR1 SGHAT and CDR2 FQNNGV come from the germline V gene. Trimming at V came to 5 bases and at J to 1 base, leaving 12 bases not matched to a gene. This CDR3 contains 17 residues. This sample was included in a study of Ad26.COV2.S vaccination and SARS-CoV-2 variants. Whole-study findings and limits: Comparability of non-spike TCR breadth was observed across vaccine and placebo recipients. Relative to placebo recipients, vaccine recipients exhibited elevated spike-specific TCR breadth.

Libraries were prepared by immunoSEQ multiplex PCR; TCRdb keeps only in-frame clonotypes and omits some of them. The sample shows over 90,000 clones, around 80% of them seen only once. The material sequenced was peripheral blood, taken after recovery from COVID-19. The chain has TRBV11-2 and TRBJ2-7, with 9 bases matching TRBD2. The receptor's source is a human donor who had recovered from COVID-19. CDR3 bases: TGTGCCAGCAGCCAAAGTGCCTTTGCGGGGGGGTCCTACGAGCAGTACTTC. Amino acids: CASSQSAFAGGSYEQYF.